This passage covers 9 T cell receptor beta chains from one sample sequenced in a study of identical twins. One entry per CDR3 protein results from TCRdb running MiXCR on the 5' RACE reads. The data show 200,000 to 250,000 distinct CDR3 sequences, 5.5% to 7% seen once. These data also formed part of another study, on yellow fever vaccine responses in identical twins.

Material: memory (CD45RO+) T cells sorted from blood. These receptors came from a woman between 18 and 29 years old in good health.

This clonotype was seen at least ten times. The genes are TRBV4-2 and TRBJ1-4; no clear D gene. CDR1 is LGHNA and CDR2 is YNFKEQ in the germline V gene. The CDR3 consists of 13 residues. V lost 1 base and J 8 bases, leaving 8 bases between the germline ends. The CDR3 nucleotides are TGTGCCAGCAGCCAAGTCTTGGCGGAAAAACTGTTTTTT. It translates to CASSQVLAEKLFF.

The chain carries TRBV25-1 and TRBJ2-3; D is perhaps TRBD1 (5 bases). The CDR3 covers 16 residues. V gave up 3 bases and J gave up 4 bases, with 17 bases separating them. CDR1 and CDR2 from the germline V gene are MGHDK and SYGVNS. The CDR3 loop reads CASSDLGAPDADTQYF. CDR3 nucleotide sequence: TGTGCCAGCAGTGATTTAGGGGCGCCGGACGCAGATACGCAGTATTTT.

This clonotype was observed a handful of times. The chain recombines TRBV20-1 with TRBJ2-7; D possibly corresponds to TRBD2 (5 bases). The CDR3 is made up of 17 amino acids. The V gene's germline CDR1 is DFQATT and CDR2 SNEGSKA (reference sequence). V lost 3 bases and J 0 bases, leaving 21 bases between the germline ends. The CDR3 nucleotides are TGCAGTGCTAGGGCCGGGATAGGTTATGCAAGCTCCTACGAGCAGTACGTC. Translating it yields CSARAGIGYASSYEQYV.

This clonotype occurred many times. The DNA for the CDR3 is TGTGCCAGCCGGGAGGGAATCTACGAGCAGTACGTC. This encodes CASREGIYEQYV. The chain employs TRBV2 and TRBJ2-7; 8 bases agree with TRBD2. CDR1 SNHLY and CDR2 FYNNEI come from the germline V gene. Trimming at V came to 8 bases and at J to 3 bases, leaving 3 bases not matched to a gene. CDR3 length: 12 residues.

This clonotype has ten or more counts. V usage is TRBV7-2 and J usage is TRBJ2-1; tentatively, D is TRBD2 (5 bases). The CDR3 totals 16 residues. Germline values: CDR1 SGHTA, CDR2 FQGNSA. V lost 4 bases and J lost 0, with 13 bases in between. DNA of the CDR3: TGTGCCAGCAGCTCGACTACCTCGAGCTCCTACAATGAGCAGTTCTTC. It translates to CASSSTTSSSYNEQFF. Looking up the rest from reference TRBV7-2 and TRBJ2-1 gives the full variable domain: GAGVSQSPSNKVTEKGKDVELRCDPISGHTALYWYRQSLGQGLEFLIYFQGNSAPDKSGLPSDRFSAERTGGSVSTLTIQRTQQEDSAVYLCASSSTTSSSYNEQFFGPGTRLTVL.

The rearrangement links TRBV20-1 to TRBJ2-7; weak D call: TRBD1 (5 bases). V was cut by 6 bases and J by 4 bases, with 10 bases left in between. The CDR3 covers 11 residues. The germline V gene encodes CDR1 DFQATT and CDR2 SNEGSKA (reference sequence). CDR3 residues: CSAQGRYEQYV. The CDR3 DNA reads TGCAGTGCGCAGGGTCGGTACGAGCAGTACGTC.

The chain employs TRBV20-1 and TRBJ2-1; TRBD2 matches at 7 bases. The trim removed 0 bases at V and 7 bases at J, leaving 9 bases unmatched. The CDR3 sequence is 15 residues long. Germline V gene sequence: CDR1 DFQATT, CDR2 SNEGSKA (reference sequence). CDR3 sequence: CSARDTAGLLNEQFF. The CDR3 nucleotides are TGCAGTGCTAGAGATACGGCGGGACTATTAAATGAGCAGTTCTTC.

A few counts support this clonotype. The rearrangement joins TRBV20-1 to TRBJ2-7; D perhaps matches TRBD1 (5 bases). Trimming took 0 bases from V and 3 from J, leaving 6 bases between them. This CDR3 has 12 amino acids. Germline V gives CDR1 DFQATT, CDR2 SNEGSKA (reference sequence). CDR3 residues: CSARDRVYEQYF. The DNA of the CDR3 is TGCAGTGCTAGAGACAGGGTCTACGAGCAGTACTTC.

This clonotype appeared many times. The rearrangement joins TRBV5-1 to TRBJ2-7; D might be TRBD2 (5 bases). Trimming cost V 4 bases and J 3 bases, with 5 bases left between them. The germline V gene encodes CDR1 SGHRS and CDR2 YFSETQ. The length of the CDR3 is 11 residues. The DNA of the CDR3 is TGCGCCAGCAGCGGACTCTACGAGCAGTACTTC. This codes for CASSGLYEQYF. The entire variable domain, with the rest obtained from reference TRBV5-1 and TRBJ2-7, is as follows: KAGVTQTPRYLIKTRGQQVTLSCSPISGHRSVSWYQQTPGQGLQFLFEYFSETQRNKGNFPGRFSGRQFSNSRSEMNVSTLELGDSALYLCASSGLYEQYFGPGTRLTVT.